The 26 T cell receptor beta chains listed next were all sequenced from one sample in a study of blood T cell repertoires in COVID-19. TCRdb keeps only in-frame clones here, not all; method: immunoSEQ multiplex PCR. Among approximately 300,000 clones listed, about 92% were seen once. Sequencing was performed on PBMCs or T cells enriched from blood (not recorded which). The receptors stem from a woman between 25 and 40 years old who had recovered from COVID-19.

This chain joins TRBV6-5 and TRBJ1-5; 10 bases match TRBD1. Trimming removed 7 bases from V and 5 bases from J; junction bases left unmatched: 2. Germline CDR1 and CDR2: MNHEY and SVGAGI. This CDR3 has 13 residues. As DNA, the CDR3 is TGTGCCAGCAAGGGGACAGGGGATCAGCCCCAGCATTTT. It is translated as CASKGTGDQPQHF.

Only one count was recorded for this clone. The chain joins TRBV14 to TRBJ2-2; D may be TRBD2 (6 bases). V lost 4 bases, J lost 7 bases, and 10 bases lay in between. Per germline, CDR1 SGHDN and CDR2 FVKESK. The CDR3 runs to 13 residues. CDR3 loop: CASSPGGIGELFF. The DNA of the CDR3 is TGTGCCAGCAGCCCAGGAGGGATCGGGGAGCTGTTTTTT.

V gene TRBV11-2 combines with J gene TRBJ1-4, with TRBD1 matching 8 bases. Per the germline V gene, CDR1 is SGHAT and CDR2 is FQNNGV. Trimming cost V 5 bases and J 11 bases; bases outside gene matches: 7. The CDR3 covers 13 residues. The CDR3 loop is CASSTDRANKLFF. DNA of the CDR3: TGTGCCAGCAGCACGGACAGGGCGAACAAACTGTTTTTT.

The V and J genes are TRBV27 and TRBJ2-5; no firm D call. Germline CDR1 and CDR2: MNHEY and SMNVEV (reference sequence). CDR3 size: 10 residues. Trimming took off 8 bases at V and 5 bases at J, with 6 bases between the two ends. The CDR3 is CASAGETQYF. DNA of the CDR3: TGTGCCAGCGCCGGGGAGACCCAGTACTTC.

The J gene is TRBJ2-7, the V gene TRBV28; no clear D. The germline CDR1 and CDR2 sequences are MDHEN and SYDVKM. V lost 8 bases and J lost 2, with 7 bases in between. There are 11 residues in the CDR3. CDR3 sequence: CASLSPYEQYF. The CDR3 coding sequence is TGTGCCAGCCTCTCTCCCTACGAGCAGTACTTC.

V and J are TRBV28 and TRBJ1-2, with D possibly being TRBD1 (5 bases). The CDR3 covers 13 residues. Deletions cut 2 bases from V and 5 bases from J, with 9 bases between. CDR1 and CDR2 (germline): MDHEN, SYDVKM. CDR3 nucleotide sequence: TGTGCCAGCAGTTTACGGGGGGGGTATGGCTACACCTTC. Its protein product is CASSLRGGYGYTF.

The gene calls are TRBV9 and TRBJ2-5, with TRBD1 matching 11 bases. In germline, CDR1 is SGDLS, CDR2 YYNGEE. This CDR3 contains 15 residues. J gave up 5 bases and V 2 bases, and 5 bases lay outside the gene matches. The CDR3 region has the DNA TGTGCCAGCAGCGTCCTCGGGACAGGGGGTGAGACCCAGTACTTC. This sequence encodes CASSVLGTGGETQYF.

The chain is built from TRBV28 and TRBJ1-2; D gene ambiguous. Per germline, CDR1 MDHEN and CDR2 SYDVKM. This CDR3 comprises 14 residues. Trimming removed 7 bases from V and 4 bases from J, with 16 bases in between. CDR3 in amino acids: CASTVKVFGYGYTF. As DNA, the CDR3 is TGTGCCAGCACCGTCAAAGTGTTCGGCTATGGCTACACCTTC.

The chain uses TRBV29-1 and TRBJ1-3; D is ambiguous. Germline V CDR1 and CDR2: SQVTM, ANQGSEA. The CDR3 covers 14 residues. Trimming stripped 8 bases from V and 0 bases from J, with 14 bases between. This chain's CDR3 is CSSLVTGSGNTIYF. The CDR3 coding sequence is TGCAGCTCCCTGGTGACGGGCTCTGGAAACACCATATATTTT.

The gene calls are TRBV6-5 and TRBJ2-7; D is possibly TRBD1 (5 bases). V dropped 6 bases and J dropped 3 bases, with 12 bases sitting between them. CDR1 and CDR2 (germline): MNHEY, SVGAGI. The CDR3 extends over 13 amino acids. CDR3 in DNA: TGTGCCAGCAGGGGCGACAGTTACTACGAGCAGTACTTC. Its translation is CASRGDSYYEQYF.

This CDR3 reads CASSDLAGPGVNTQYF. DNA for the CDR3: TGTGCCAGCAGTGATCTAGCGGGGCCCGGCGTAAATACGCAGTATTTT. The chain recombines TRBV6-1 with TRBJ2-3, with TRBD2 matching 9 bases. The V and J ends lost 3 bases and 7 bases, in that order; junction bases with no gene match: 11. CDR3 size: 16 residues. CDR1 and CDR2 (germline): MNHNS, SASEGT.

V and J are TRBV9 and TRBJ2-2; D remains ambiguous. The CDR3 is made up of 16 amino acids. V lost 0 bases and J 4 bases, leaving 13 bases between the germline ends. Germline lookup yields CDR1 SGDLS and CDR2 YYNGEE. CDR3 sequence (DNA): TGTGCCAGCAGCGTAGGAGGAAGCGAGCTCACCGGGGAGCTGTTTTTT. It yields the protein CASSVGGSELTGELFF.

The J gene is TRBJ2-7, the V gene TRBV7-2, with 7 bases that match TRBD2. Trimming removed 5 bases from V and 0 bases from J; junction bases left unmatched: 7. Germline V lookup: CDR1 SGHTA, CDR2 FQGNSA. The CDR3 consists of 15 residues. CDR3 region: CASSLSSGSSYEQYF. The CDR3 bases are TGTGCCAGCAGCCTCTCTAGCGGTTCCTCCTACGAGCAGTACTTC.

V usage is TRBV4-2 and J usage is TRBJ1-5; D is unresolved. With 0 bases removed from V and 5 bases from J, the gap between germline ends came to 11 bases. Germline V lookup: CDR1 LGHNA, CDR2 YNFKEQ. The CDR3 runs to 15 residues. As DNA, the CDR3 is TGTGCCAGCAGCCAAGATCTAGGGAGGGATCAGCCCCAGCATTTT. As protein: CASSQDLGRDQPQHF.

This clone was seen only once. The chain uses TRBV14 and TRBJ2-5; D is uncertain. CDR3 length: 14 amino acids. Germline loops: CDR1 SGHDN, CDR2 FVKESK. V shed 4 bases and J shed 1 base, with 10 bases lying between them. As DNA, the CDR3 is TGTGCCAGCAGCCGAAGAGCTATCCAAGAGACCCAGTACTTC. Encoded protein: CASSRRAIQETQYF.

The gene calls are TRBV4-1 and TRBJ1-1; the match to TRBD1 covers 7 bases. CDR1 and CDR2 (germline): MGHRA, YSYEKL. This CDR3 region has 13 residues. V shed 1 base and J 5 bases; nucleotides not matched to a gene: 1. The CDR3, as DNA: TGCGCCAGCAGCCAAGCCAGGGGGACTGAAGCTTTCTTT. This translates into CASSQARGTEAFF.

The gene calls are TRBV28 and TRBJ2-3, with 7 bases that match TRBD1. Germline loops: CDR1 MDHEN, CDR2 SYDVKM. The CDR3 covers 14 residues. The V segment lost 6 bases and the J segment 1 base; nucleotides outside the gene matches: 4. CDR3 nucleotides: TGTGCCAGCAGCCTTGGACAGGGCACAGATACGCAGTATTTT. Its translation: CASSLGQGTDTQYF.

The CDR3 coding sequence is TGTGCCAGCAGCCCTACTGGACAGAGCTATGGCTACACCTTC. As protein: CASSPTGQSYGYTF. The chain carries TRBV27 and TRBJ1-2; D perhaps matches TRBD1 (6 bases). V dropped 6 bases and J dropped 4 bases, with 15 bases sitting between them. Looked up from germline, CDR1 is MNHEY and CDR2 is SMNVEV (reference sequence). This CDR3 contains 14 residues.

The genes are TRBV2 and TRBJ1-2; TRBD1 might be the D (6 bases). The V end was cut by 8 bases, the J end by 7 bases, with 14 bases between. Germline V lookup: CDR1 SNHLY, CDR2 FYNNEI. The CDR3 consists of 12 residues. The CDR3 sequence: CASLQGLGGYTF. The DNA of the CDR3 is TGTGCCAGCCTACAGGGCCTTGGTGGCTACACCTTC.

This clone is a singleton in its sample. The chain couples TRBV4-1 to TRBJ2-5, with 11 positions matching TRBD1. The germline gives CDR1 MGHRA, CDR2 YSYEKL. This CDR3 is built from 15 residues. V shed 2 bases and J 5 bases; nucleotides not matched to a gene: 4. The CDR3 DNA sequence: TGCGCCAGCAGCCAACCCCGGGACAGGGGGGAGACCCAGTACTTC. Translation: CASSQPRDRGETQYF.

V and J are TRBV19 and TRBJ2-2; no reliable D call. Germline loops: CDR1 LNHDA, CDR2 SQIVND (reference sequence). V shed 8 bases and J shed 0 bases, with 7 bases lying between them. The CDR3 length is 13 residues. The CDR3 spells CASEIANTGELFF. The CDR3 coding sequence is TGTGCCAGTGAGATCGCGAACACCGGGGAGCTGTTTTTT.

This chain connects TRBV6-5 to TRBJ1-6; 8 nucleotides line up with TRBD1. The CDR3 has 15 amino acids. Trimming took 2 bases from V and 9 from J; bases not matched to a gene: 6. CDR1 is MNHEY and CDR2 is SVGAGI in the germline V gene. The CDR3 loop reads CASSYDRGGGSPLHF. CDR3 coding DNA: TGTGCCAGCAGTTACGACAGGGGCGGAGGTTCACCCCTCCACTTT.

Remarks on this clone: This sample also contains other DNA sequences that code for the same CDR3. The chain carries TRBV9 and TRBJ2-1, with 9 nucleotides matching TRBD1. Per germline, CDR1 SGDLS and CDR2 YYNGEE. This CDR3 comprises 16 residues. Unmatched junction bases numbered 3, after V lost 0 bases and J lost 2 bases. The CDR3 DNA is TGTGCCAGCAGCGTAGCGGGGACAGGGCCCTACAATGAGCAGTTCTTC. Protein: CASSVAGTGPYNEQFF.

CDR3 DNA sequence: TGTGCCAGCAGCCAAGTTTTGGGAGTCCCCTCAACTAATGAAAAACTGTTTTTT. As protein: CASSQVLGVPSTNEKLFF. V is TRBV3-1 (or the pseudogene TRBV3-2) and J is TRBJ1-4; unclear D gene. Trimming took off 1 base at V and 0 bases at J, with 15 bases between the two ends. CDR3 length equals 18 residues. Germline-derived CDR1 and CDR2 are LGHDT and YNNKEL (reference sequence).

J is TRBJ2-1 and V is TRBV6-5, with 12 bases identical to TRBD2. This CDR3 comprises 15 residues. Germline V lookup: CDR1 MNHEY, CDR2 SVGAGI. Trimming at V came to 6 bases and at J to 10 bases, leaving 10 bases not matched to a gene. The CDR3 DNA reads TGTGCCAGCAGCCAGACTAGCGGGAGAAAGGGAGAGCAGTTCTTC. It encodes CASSQTSGRKGEQFF.

The genes are TRBV9 and TRBJ2-5; D possibly corresponds to TRBD2 (5 bases). Trimming took off 2 bases at V and 2 bases at J, with 10 bases between the two ends. Germline assignment: CDR1 SGDLS and CDR2 YYNGEE. The CDR3 is 14 residues long. This CDR3 is CASSVGSDQETQYF. In DNA, the CDR3 is TGTGCCAGCAGCGTTGGTAGCGATCAAGAGACCCAGTACTTC.